Shown below are 24 T cell receptor beta chains from a single sample sequenced in a study of regulatory T cells in long-lasting Graves disease. In building TCR beta libraries, iRepertoire HTBI primers were used together with Arm-PCR of CDR3 regions. TCRdb fed the multiplex PCR reads into MiXCR, producing one record per CDR3 protein. Among a few hundred thousand distinct CDR3 sequences listed, roughly 14% were seen once. The sample's time point: newly diagnosed GD, antithyroid drugs for less than 3 months. RNA isolated from PBMCs was used to make the TCR library. These data were also filed under a second study, of T cells in Graves' hyperthyroidism and ophthalmopathy.

Sequenced here: peripheral blood mononuclear cells (PBMCs), sampled at new diagnosis, from a patient treated with antithyroid drugs. These receptors were taken from a man aged 25-40 years with Graves disease.

This clonotype was found many times. The rearrangement joins TRBV29-1 to TRBJ2-7, with TRBD2 matching over 8 bases. Germline V gene lookup returns CDR1 SQVTM and CDR2 ANQGSEA. The CDR3 loop spans 14 amino acids. Trimming at V came to 2 bases and at J to 2 bases, leaving 5 bases not matched to a gene. The CDR3 loop reads CSVEFAGGAYEQYF. Written as DNA, the CDR3 is TGCAGCGTTGAATTCGCGGGAGGCGCCTACGAGCAGTACTTC.

Comment on this clonotype: With a much larger clone just one base away, this may be a read error. This chain joins TRBV27 and TRBJ2-6, with 10 bases aligning to TRBD2. The CDR3 has 18 amino acids. CDR1 is MNHEY, CDR2 SMNVEV, per germline (reference sequence). CDR3 in amino acids: CASSTKAGGPSGANVLAF. DNA of the CDR3: TGTGCCAGCAGTACGAAAGCGGGAGGGCCCTCTGGGGCCAACGTCCTGGCTTTC.

As to this clonotype: A far larger clone is just one base off, so this is likely a read error. The chain combines TRBV11-2 with TRBJ1-2, with D unclear. CDR1 and CDR2 from the germline V gene are SGHAT and FQNNGV. This CDR3 contains 13 residues. The CDR3 bases are TGCGCCAGCAGCCGTGGCGGGGTGGAAGGCTACACCTTC. Its translation is CASSRGGVEGYTF.

The V call is TRBV20-1, the J call TRBJ2-5; D remains ambiguous. The CDR3 extends over 14 amino acids. CDR1 DFQATT and CDR2 SNEGSKA come from the germline V gene (reference sequence). Trimming took 0 bases from V and 5 from J, leaving 13 bases between them. The CDR3 DNA reads TGCAGTGCTAGAGAGCCGCGCGGCTGGGAGACCCAGTACTTC. It is translated as CSAREPRGWETQYF.

Ten or more counts support this clonotype. The chain is built from TRBV5-1 and TRBJ2-7; possibly TRBD1 or TRBD2 for D (7 bases each). CDR3 length: 15 residues. Germline V gives CDR1 SGHRS, CDR2 YFSETQ. V was shortened by 0 bases and J by 4 bases, with 14 bases between the two germline ends. The CDR3 DNA follows: TGCGCCAGCAGCTTGGCCCAGGGGGAGGGGTACGAGCAGTACTTC. Translation gives CASSLAQGEGYEQYF.

This clonotype was observed at least ten times. The chain joins TRBV12-3 or TRBV12-4 to TRBJ1-3; no clear D. V shed 6 bases and J shed 4 bases, with 10 bases lying between them. The CDR3 consists of 13 residues. CDR3 sequence: CASRGRNGNTIYF. CDR3 bases: TGTGCCAGCAGGGGAAGGAACGGAAACACCATATATTTT.

This clonotype was seen just once. A much larger clone lies a single base off, so this may be a read error. The chain uses TRBV29-1 and TRBJ2-2, with a possible D match to TRBD1 (6 bases). The CDR3 loop spans 14 amino acids. Germline lookup yields CDR1 SQVTM and CDR2 ANQGSEA. CDR3 coding DNA: TGCAGCGTTGAAGAGGGGGCAAACACCGGGGAGCTGCTTTTT. This codes for CSVEEGANTGELLF.

This clonotype was observed a handful of times. The V call is TRBV3-1, the J call TRBJ2-1, with 10 nucleotides matching TRBD2. With V trimmed by 4 bases and J by 1 base, 4 bases remained unmatched. Germline V gene data show CDR1 as LGHDT and CDR2 as YNNKEL (reference sequence). The CDR3 sequence is 16 residues long. The CDR3, as DNA: TGTGCCAGCAGCCGGTATAGCGGGAGGTCCTACAATGAGCAGTTCTTC. Translated, it gives CASSRYSGRSYNEQFF.

This rearrangement joins TRBV20-1 to TRBJ2-1; D is undetermined. The CDR3 has 13 amino acids. CDR1 and CDR2 from the germline V gene are DFQATT and SNEGSKA (reference sequence). The V gene lost 1 base and the J gene lost 8 bases, with 12 bases spanning the gap. CDR3 DNA: TGCAGTGCTAGAGTATTGTGGACGCATGAGCAGTTCTTC. Protein: CSARVLWTHEQFF.

This clonotype was recorded a few times. The chain joins TRBV7-8 to TRBJ2-2; possible D gene TRBD2, 5 bases. Germline V gives CDR1 SGHVS, CDR2 FQNEAQ. V lost 0 bases and J 2 bases, leaving 10 bases between the germline ends. CDR3 length equals 16 residues. CDR3 sequence (DNA): TGTGCCAGCAGCTTAGCTAGCGCAACAAACACCGGGGAGCTGTTTTTT. This sequence encodes CASSLASATNTGELFF.

There are a few counts of this clonotype. This rearrangement joins TRBV5-1 to TRBJ2-7, with TRBD1 matching over 9 bases. V lost 2 bases to trimming and J lost 1 base; unmatched junction nucleotides: 13. This CDR3 has 18 residues. The V gene's germline CDR1 is SGHRS and CDR2 YFSETQ. CDR3 protein: CASSLGPGQGIPSYEQYF. The CDR3 DNA reads TGCGCCAGCAGCTTAGGCCCGGGACAGGGCATACCTTCCTACGAGCAGTACTTC.

This clonotype showed up many times. The chain recombines TRBV12-3 or TRBV12-4 with TRBJ1-5, with D hard to call. Trimming cost V 5 bases and J 0 bases, with 20 bases left between them. The CDR3 is 18 residues long. CDR3 sequence: CASSQLPPQTYSNQPQHF. The DNA of the CDR3 is TGTGCCAGCAGTCAACTCCCCCCGCAGACCTATAGCAATCAGCCCCAGCATTTT.

This clonotype has only a few counts. The chain couples TRBV19 to TRBJ1-2, with D possibly matching TRBD1 (5 bases). Trimming removed 7 bases at V and 3 bases at J, with 18 bases between. The CDR3 consists of 15 residues. CDR1 and CDR2 from the germline V gene are LNHDA and SQIVND (reference sequence). CDR3: CASTQLRGDDYGYTF. The CDR3 coding sequence is TGTGCCAGTACCCAACTCCGGGGGGACGACTATGGCTACACCTTC.

Only a few counts were recorded for this clonotype. V gene TRBV5-1 combines with J gene TRBJ2-5; D gene uncertain. This CDR3 is 15 amino acids long. Germline V gives CDR1 SGHRS, CDR2 YFSETQ. V was clipped by 4 bases and J by 1 base, with 14 bases between them. This CDR3 is CASSMSIVFQETQYF. The CDR3 nucleotides read TGCGCCAGCAGCATGTCGATAGTCTTCCAAGAGACCCAGTACTTC. The full variable domain, completed using reference TRBV5-1 and TRBJ2-5, is KAGVTQTPRYLIKTRGQQVTLSCSPISGHRSVSWYQQTPGQGLQFLFEYFSETQRNKGNFPGRFSGRQFSNSRSEMNVSTLELGDSALYLCASSMSIVFQETQYFGPGTRLLVL.

Many counts were recorded for this clonotype. The J gene is TRBJ2-3, the V gene TRBV10-3; 7 bases fit TRBD1. CDR1 is ENHRY and CDR2 is SYGVKD in the germline V gene. The V segment lost 6 bases and the J segment 2 bases; nucleotides outside the gene matches: 14. This CDR3 contains 17 residues. The CDR3: CAIRDSTGSPLTDTQYF. The CDR3 DNA reads TGTGCCATCAGGGACTCGACAGGGTCCCCCCTCACAGATACGCAGTATTTT.

Ten or more counts support this clonotype. The V and J genes are TRBV6-1 and TRBJ1-1; no reliable D call. This CDR3 is 14 amino acids long. V lost 3 bases and J lost 1, with 9 bases in between. The germline V gene encodes CDR1 MNHNS and CDR2 SASEGT. In DNA form, the CDR3 reads TGTGCCAGCAGTGAGTCTCATCGGAACACTGAAGCTTTCTTT. As protein: CASSESHRNTEAFF.

This clonotype was detected only a few times. The V and J genes are TRBV19 and TRBJ1-5; unclear D gene. Trimming shortened V by 1 base and J by 6 bases, and 7 bases separated the two germline ends. The CDR3 is made up of 13 amino acids. From germline, CDR1 is LNHDA and CDR2 SQIVND (reference sequence). CDR3 residues: CASSIVPVQPQHF. CDR3 coding DNA: TGTGCCAGTAGTATAGTACCAGTTCAGCCCCAGCATTTT.

This clonotype was seen a handful of times. The chain joins TRBV3-1 to TRBJ2-2; 7 bases are a match to TRBD2. With 0 bases clipped from V and 6 bases from J, the junction kept 10 bases outside the gene matches. Germline-derived CDR1 and CDR2 are LGHDT and YNNKEL (reference sequence). CDR3 length: 17 amino acids. The CDR3 DNA follows: TGTGCCAGCAGCCAAGATAAAGCGGGATACCCCCCCGGGGAGCTGTTTTTT. Translating gives CASSQDKAGYPPGELFF.

The V and J genes are TRBV29-1 and TRBJ1-2, with D uncertain. Trimming removed 0 bases at V and 1 base at J, with 6 bases between. This CDR3 is 13 amino acids long. The germline V gene encodes CDR1 SQVTM and CDR2 ANQGSEA. CDR3 nucleotides: TGCAGCGTTGAAGACGTTGATAACTATGGCTACACCTTC. It codes for CSVEDVDNYGYTF.

The sample holds many counts of this clonotype. The gene calls are TRBV12-3 or TRBV12-4 and TRBJ1-4; the D is unclear. This CDR3 region has 16 residues. The V end lost 6 bases, the J end lost 6 bases, and 20 bases lay between the germline ends. CDR3 region: CASSYQWKGADEKLFF. In DNA, the CDR3 is TGTGCCAGCAGCTATCAATGGAAGGGAGCTGATGAAAAACTGTTTTTT.

This clonotype was counted a few times. J is TRBJ2-1 and V is TRBV18, with 8 bases fitting TRBD2. The J segment lost 6 bases and the V segment lost 4 bases, leaving 11 bases of the junction unmatched. The CDR3 totals 16 residues. Germline-derived CDR1 and CDR2 are KGHSH and LQKENI. The CDR3 coding sequence is TGTGCCAGCTCACTGAGACCGGGACTAGAGGCCAATGAGCAGTTCTTC. This encodes CASSLRPGLEANEQFF.

This clonotype came up many times. This chain connects TRBV5-1 to TRBJ2-3, with 14 bases matching TRBD2. After removal of 4 bases from V and 0 bases from J, the junction contained 10 bases not matched to a gene. Per germline, CDR1 SGHRS and CDR2 YFSETQ. The length of the CDR3 is 19 residues. In DNA, the CDR3 is TGCGCCAGCAGCAGCCGGACTAGCGGGAGGCCAGGGAGCACAGATACGCAGTATTTT. Translated, it gives CASSSRTSGRPGSTDTQYF. The full variable domain, with the rest looked up from reference TRBV5-1 and TRBJ2-3, is KAGVTQTPRYLIKTRGQQVTLSCSPISGHRSVSWYQQTPGQGLQFLFEYFSETQRNKGNFPGRFSGRQFSNSRSEMNVSTLELGDSALYLCASSSRTSGRPGSTDTQYFGPGTRLTVL.

This clonotype was seen more than once but under ten times. This rearrangement joins TRBV6-5 to TRBJ2-1; the D gene is possibly TRBD2 (6 bases). Trimming left V 0 bases short and J 8 bases short, with 11 bases between. Germline CDR1 is MNHEY and CDR2 is SVGAGI. This CDR3 has 14 residues. The CDR3 DNA reads as TGTGCCAGCAGTTACTCTGGACTAAACTATGAGCAGTTCTTC. It encodes CASSYSGLNYEQFF.

Many counts were recorded for this clonotype. The chain joins TRBV11-1 to TRBJ2-3; TRBD2 matches 8 bases. The CDR3 is made up of 16 amino acids. With 6 bases clipped from V and 3 bases from J, the junction kept 11 bases outside the gene matches. In germline, CDR1 is SGHAT, CDR2 FQDESV (reference sequence). The CDR3, as DNA: TGTGCCAGCAGTCTGTCCCCGGGACTAGGTACAGATACGCAGTATTTT. This gives the protein CASSLSPGLGTDTQYF.